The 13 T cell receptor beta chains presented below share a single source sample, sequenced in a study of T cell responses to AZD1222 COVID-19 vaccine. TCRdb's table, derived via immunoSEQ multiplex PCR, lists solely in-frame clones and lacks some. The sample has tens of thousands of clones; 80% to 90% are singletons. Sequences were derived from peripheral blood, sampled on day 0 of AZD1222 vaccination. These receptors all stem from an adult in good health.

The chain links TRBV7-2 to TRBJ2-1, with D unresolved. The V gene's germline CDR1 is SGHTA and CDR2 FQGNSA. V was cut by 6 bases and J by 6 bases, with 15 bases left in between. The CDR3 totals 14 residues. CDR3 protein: CASSYPRSSNEQFF. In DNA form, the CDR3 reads TGTGCCAGCAGTTACCCGAGGAGTTCCAATGAGCAGTTCTTC.

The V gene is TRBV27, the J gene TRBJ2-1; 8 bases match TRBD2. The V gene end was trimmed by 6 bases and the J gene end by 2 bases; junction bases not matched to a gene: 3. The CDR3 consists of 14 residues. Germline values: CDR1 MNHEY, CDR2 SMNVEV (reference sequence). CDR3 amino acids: CASSNSGTYNEQFF. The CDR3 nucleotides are TGTGCCAGCAGCAATAGCGGGACCTACAATGAGCAGTTCTTC.

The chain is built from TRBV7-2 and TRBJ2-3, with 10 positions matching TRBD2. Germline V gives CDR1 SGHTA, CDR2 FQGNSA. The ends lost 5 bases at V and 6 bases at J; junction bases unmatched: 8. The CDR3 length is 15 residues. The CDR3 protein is CASSPEGAGGDTQYF. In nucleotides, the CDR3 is TGTGCCAGCAGCCCCGAAGGAGCGGGGGGGGATACGCAGTATTTT.

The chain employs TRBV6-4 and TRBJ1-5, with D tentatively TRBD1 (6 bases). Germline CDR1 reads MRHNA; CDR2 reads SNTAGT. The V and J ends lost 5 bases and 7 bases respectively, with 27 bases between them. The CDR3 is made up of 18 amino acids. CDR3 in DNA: TGTGCCAGCAGTACCGTCGCCCTCTCAACAGGGCGGGGGCAGCCCCAGCATTTT. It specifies CASSTVALSTGRGQPQHF.

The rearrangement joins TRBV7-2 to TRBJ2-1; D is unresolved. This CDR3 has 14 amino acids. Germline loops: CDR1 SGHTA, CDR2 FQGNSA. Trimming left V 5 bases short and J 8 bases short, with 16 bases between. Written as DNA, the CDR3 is TGTGCCAGCAGCCCTACACGCGAGATCCATGAGCAGTTCTTC. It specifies CASSPTREIHEQFF.

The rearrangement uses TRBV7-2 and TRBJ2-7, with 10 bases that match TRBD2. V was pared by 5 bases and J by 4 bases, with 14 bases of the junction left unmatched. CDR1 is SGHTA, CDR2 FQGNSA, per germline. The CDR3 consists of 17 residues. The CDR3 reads CASSPSGGAGGYYEQYF. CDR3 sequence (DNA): TGTGCCAGCAGCCCCTCGGGGGGAGCGGGAGGGTATTACGAGCAGTACTTC.

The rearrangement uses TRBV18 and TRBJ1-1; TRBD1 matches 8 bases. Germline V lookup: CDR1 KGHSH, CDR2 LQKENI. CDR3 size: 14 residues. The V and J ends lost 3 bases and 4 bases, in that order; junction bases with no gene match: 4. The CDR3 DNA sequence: TGTGCCAGCTCACCCGGACAGGGTGGCACTGAAGCTTTCTTT. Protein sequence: CASSPGQGGTEAFF.

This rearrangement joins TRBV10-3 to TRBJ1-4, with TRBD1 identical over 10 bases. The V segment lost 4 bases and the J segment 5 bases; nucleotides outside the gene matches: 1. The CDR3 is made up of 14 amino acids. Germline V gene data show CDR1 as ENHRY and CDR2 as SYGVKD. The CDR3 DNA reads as TGTGCCATCAGTGCGGGACAGGGGAATGAAAAACTGTTTTTT. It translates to CAISAGQGNEKLFF.

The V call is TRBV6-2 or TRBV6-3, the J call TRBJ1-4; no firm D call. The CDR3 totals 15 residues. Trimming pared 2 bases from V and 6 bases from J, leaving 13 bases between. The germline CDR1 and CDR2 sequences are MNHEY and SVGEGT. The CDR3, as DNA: TGTGCCAGCAGTTACAGGGTCAGCGGCGATGAAAAACTGTTTTTT. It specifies CASSYRVSGDEKLFF.

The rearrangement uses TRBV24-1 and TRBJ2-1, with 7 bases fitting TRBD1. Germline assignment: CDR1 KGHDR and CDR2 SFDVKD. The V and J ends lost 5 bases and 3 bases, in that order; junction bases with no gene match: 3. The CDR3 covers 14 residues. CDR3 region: CATSVRGHYNEQFF. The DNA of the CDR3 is TGTGCCACCAGTGTGAGGGGGCACTACAATGAGCAGTTCTTC.

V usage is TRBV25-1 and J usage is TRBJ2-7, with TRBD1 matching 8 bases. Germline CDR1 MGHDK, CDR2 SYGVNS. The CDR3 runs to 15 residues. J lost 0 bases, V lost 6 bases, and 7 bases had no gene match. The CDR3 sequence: CASRKTGDGSYEQYF. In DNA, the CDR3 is TGTGCCAGCAGAAAGACAGGGGATGGCTCCTACGAGCAGTACTTC.

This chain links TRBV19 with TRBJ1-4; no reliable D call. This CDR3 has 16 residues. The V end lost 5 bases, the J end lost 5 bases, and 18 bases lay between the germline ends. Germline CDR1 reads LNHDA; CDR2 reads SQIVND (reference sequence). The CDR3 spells CASSRRKPDLNEKLFF. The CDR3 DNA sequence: TGTGCCAGTAGTCGGCGAAAACCAGACCTAAATGAAAAACTGTTTTTT.

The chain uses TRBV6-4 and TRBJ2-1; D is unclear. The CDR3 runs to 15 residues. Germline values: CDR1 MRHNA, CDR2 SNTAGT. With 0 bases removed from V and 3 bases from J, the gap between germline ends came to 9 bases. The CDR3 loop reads CASSDSPGNYNEQFF. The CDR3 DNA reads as TGTGCCAGCAGTGACTCGCCCGGAAACTACAATGAGCAGTTCTTC.